Below, one TCR beta chain is given with its context. The antigen is unknown. CDR3 length equals 12 residues. CDR1 is MGHDK and CDR2 is SYGVNS in the germline V gene. Trimming stripped 4 bases from V and 12 bases from J, with 13 bases between. The data belong to a study of blood T cells in healthy people across ages. As for the study in general: Capturing about one barcoded beta molecule per two T cells was achieved by template switching.

Study-wide findings and caveats: Higher diversity and more naive CD4+ cells were features of long-lived donors, compared to aged donors. Estimates of total diversity, which came from one million sequenced T cells, were considered to be underestimates.

Primed by a sample-barcoded 5' primer and a J-beta primer mix, a second PCR proceeded for about 6 to 12 cycles. TCRdb re-called the 5' RACE reads with MiXCR, one entry per CDR3 protein. The sample has 540,000 or so distinct CDR3 sequences, roughly 28% seen once. V gene TRBV25-1 combines with J gene TRBJ2-1, with a weak D call TRBD2 (5 bases). This clonotype was obtained from a woman aged 70-85 years in good health. What was sequenced was blood. DNA of the CDR3: TGTGCCAGCAGTGCTTTCGGGATTAGGCAGTTCTTC. It encodes CASSAFGIRQFF.